This T cell receptor (beta chain) is drawn from a study of blood T cells in healthy people across ages. On this clonotype itself: Its antigen is undetermined.

Next came a second PCR, run for about 7 to 12 cycles, which used a sample-barcoded 5' primer along with a J-beta primer mix. Unique molecular identifiers of 12 random nucleotides labeled each cDNA. TCRdb passed the 5' RACE reads through MiXCR, listing each CDR3 protein once. The sample shows about 1.5 million distinct CDR3 sequences, 42% of them seen only once. Regarding the study as a whole: There were more naive CD4+ cells and higher diversity in long-lived donors than in aged donors. Per million T cells, TCR beta diversity dropped roughly linearly as age increased. A strong correlation was found between TCR beta diversity and the percentage of naive T cells.

CDR1 and CDR2 (germline): LNHNV, YYDKDF (reference sequence). V was trimmed by 3 bases and J by 1 base, leaving 6 bases between them. The CDR3 contains 14 residues. The sample was blood. The sequence came from a woman aged 18-35 years in good health. The rearrangement links TRBV15 to TRBJ1-4; D is unresolved. CDR3 region: CATSRGGTNEKLFF. The CDR3 nucleotides are TGTGCCACCAGCAGGGGCGGAACTAATGAAAAACTGTTTTTT. Complete variable domain (other parts from reference TRBV15 and TRBJ1-4): DAMVIQNPRYQVTQFGKPVTLSCSQTLNHNVMYWYQQKSSQAPKLLFHYYDKDFNNEADTPDNFQSRRPNTSFCFLDIRSPGLGDTAMYLCATSRGGTNEKLFFGSGTQLSVL.